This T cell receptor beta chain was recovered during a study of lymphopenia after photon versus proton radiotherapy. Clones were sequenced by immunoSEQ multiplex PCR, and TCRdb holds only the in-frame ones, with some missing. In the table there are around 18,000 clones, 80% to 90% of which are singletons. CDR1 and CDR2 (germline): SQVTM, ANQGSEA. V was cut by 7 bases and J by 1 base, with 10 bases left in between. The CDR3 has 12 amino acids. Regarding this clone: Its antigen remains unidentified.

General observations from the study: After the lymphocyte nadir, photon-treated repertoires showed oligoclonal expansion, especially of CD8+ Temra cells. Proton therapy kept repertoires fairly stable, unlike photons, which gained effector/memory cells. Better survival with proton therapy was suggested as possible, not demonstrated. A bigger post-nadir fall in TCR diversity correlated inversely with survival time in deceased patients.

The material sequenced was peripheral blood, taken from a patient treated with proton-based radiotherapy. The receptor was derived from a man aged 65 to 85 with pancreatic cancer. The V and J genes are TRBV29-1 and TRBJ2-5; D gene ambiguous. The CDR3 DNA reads TGCAGCGAGACCGGGCCCCAAGAGACCCAGTACTTC. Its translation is CSETGPQETQYF.